These 9 T cell receptor beta chains were all obtained from the same sample, sequenced in a study of T cells in localized non-small cell lung cancer. Assay: immunoSEQ multiplex PCR; the TCRdb copy retains only in-frame clones and omits some. The sample records about 41,000 clones, 86% being singletons. The sequencing here drew on peripheral blood, taken before any cancer treatment. The receptors were gathered from a woman between 18 and 50 years old with stage III lung adenocarcinoma.

The gene calls are TRBV7-9 and TRBJ2-7; 8 nucleotides align to TRBD1. The V gene end was trimmed by 4 bases and the J gene end by 5 bases; junction bases not matched to a gene: 4. This CDR3 is 13 amino acids long. Germline V gene lookup returns CDR1 SEHNR and CDR2 FQNEAQ (reference sequence). The CDR3 reads CASSWAGGDEQYF. In DNA form, the CDR3 reads TGTGCCAGCAGCTGGGCAGGGGGCGACGAGCAGTACTTC.

The chain couples TRBV30 to TRBJ1-2, with D perhaps matching TRBD1 (6 bases). Germline lookup yields CDR1 GTSNPN and CDR2 SVGIG (reference sequence). V was shortened by 3 bases and J by 4 bases, with 18 bases between the two germline ends. The CDR3 is 15 amino acids. CDR3 residues: CAWRNRAFLSYGYTF. The CDR3 DNA follows: TGTGCCTGGAGAAACAGGGCCTTCTTAAGCTATGGCTACACCTTC.

A few counts support this clone. The J gene is TRBJ1-5, the V gene TRBV2, with a tentative D call TRBD1 (5 bases). This CDR3 has 15 residues. Germline-derived CDR1 and CDR2 are SNHLY and FYNNEI. V lost 6 bases and J lost 3, with 15 bases in between. CDR3 in amino acids: CASRDRGGLNQPQHF. Here the CDR3 DNA reads TGTGCCAGCAGAGACCGGGGGGGTCTCAATCAGCCCCAGCATTTT.

The chain combines TRBV29-1 with TRBJ1-2; D is possibly TRBD1 (5 bases). Deletions cut 1 base from V and 7 bases from J, with 13 bases between. The CDR3 spans 13 residues. Germline CDR1 reads SQVTM; CDR2 reads ANQGSEA. The CDR3 DNA sequence: TGCAGCGTTGAAGCTAATGAAAGGGGTGGCTACACCTTC. This encodes CSVEANERGGYTF.

This clone was recorded once. The chain is built from TRBV4-1 and TRBJ2-2; D is unresolved. The germline gives CDR1 MGHRA, CDR2 YSYEKL. The CDR3 consists of 13 residues. Trimming cost V 2 bases and J 1 base, with 2 bases left between them. CDR3 in amino acids: CASSQLNTGELFF. The CDR3 nucleotides read TGCGCCAGCAGCCAACTGAACACCGGGGAGCTGTTTTTT.

The genes are TRBV19 and TRBJ1-2; 9 bases align to TRBD1. Germline values: CDR1 LNHDA, CDR2 SQIVND (reference sequence). The CDR3 totals 13 residues. With 7 bases clipped from V and 6 bases from J, the junction kept 6 bases outside the gene matches. The CDR3 sequence: CASTRDRVDGYTF. CDR3 nucleotide sequence: TGTGCCAGTACCCGGGACAGGGTTGATGGCTACACCTTC.

This chain uses TRBV7-9 with TRBJ1-1; tentative D call: TRBD1 (6 bases). V was cut by 4 bases and J by 1 base, with 7 bases left in between. The germline V gene encodes CDR1 SEHNR and CDR2 FQNEAQ (reference sequence). The CDR3 sequence is 13 residues long. The CDR3 is CASSSGQNTEAFF. In DNA, the CDR3 is TGTGCCAGCAGCTCGGGACAGAACACTGAAGCTTTCTTT.

The chain recombines TRBV2 with TRBJ2-4; D not certain. The germline gives CDR1 SNHLY, CDR2 FYNNEI. V was cut by 4 bases and J by 0 bases, with 13 bases left in between. The CDR3 spans 16 residues. CDR3 nucleotides: TGTGCCAGCAGTGGGGTCGGTTATATAGCCAAAAACATTCAGTACTTC. It yields the protein CASSGVGYIAKNIQYF.

This clone was detected once. The V call is TRBV6-6, the J call TRBJ1-1; D not resolved. The CDR3 runs 14 residues. The germline CDR1 and CDR2 sequences are MNHNY and SVGAGI (reference sequence). Trimming cost V 5 bases and J 0 bases, with 10 bases left between them. CDR3: CASSDYQVNTEAFF. The CDR3 bases are TGTGCCAGCAGTGATTATCAGGTGAACACTGAAGCTTTCTTT.